This TCR beta chain was captured by sequencing in a study of T cells after yellow fever vaccination. Overall study context: Fractions of limited cellularity were prepared by means of SMART-Seq v4 Ultra Low Input. Study-wide points: The study re-detected most primary-vaccination clones after the booster (96% CD4, around 90% CD8). It was a weaker secondary response, yet one that peaked faster, at day 5 versus 15.

As concerns this clonotype: Antigen specificity is unknown.

They built TCR cDNA with 5'RACE template switching, a step that put in a universal primer site and UMIs. TCRdb recomputed calls from the 5' RACE reads with MiXCR, one row per CDR3 protein. The sample has 400,000 to 650,000 distinct CDR3 sequences, around a fifth seen once. Germline V gene sequence: CDR1 SGDLS, CDR2 YYNGEE. Trimming pared 4 bases from V and 0 bases from J, leaving 10 bases between. The CDR3 is 14 amino acids. This rearrangement joins TRBV9 to TRBJ1-1; D unresolved. The sequenced sample was PBMCs, obtained less than 25 days after the first yellow fever vaccination. This sequence was found in a young man who received the YFV17D yellow fever vaccine. CDR3: CASSLEPLNTEAFF. CDR3 in DNA: TGTGCCAGCAGCCTGGAACCTCTGAACACTGAAGCTTTCTTT.